These T cell receptor beta chains were read from a single sample in a study of T cell responses to AZD1222 COVID-19 vaccine. The data were produced by immunoSEQ multiplex PCR, yet TCRdb's version contains in-frame clones alone and is incomplete. The data show 240,000 or so clones, with 93% seen just once and around 0.5% held by the top ten. Specimen: peripheral blood, collected on day 0 of AZD1222 vaccination. These receptors all come from an adult in good health. The CDR3 runs from the conserved cysteine through the conserved F or W. The order of the fields is J gene, clone size, V gene, D gene, CDR3 protein, CDR3 DNA. A D gene is named only where the DNA matches it firmly. Size is stated for part of the rows, as once, few or many counts, or as a class when the clone is expanded.

j_call: TRBJ2-7
clone_size: -
v_call: TRBV7-2
d_call: TRBD2
cdr3_aa: CASSPALAGGSYEQYF
cdr3_nt: TGTGCCAGCAGTCCCGCCTTAGCGGGAGGGTCCTACGAGCAGTACTTC

j_call: TRBJ2-1
clone_size: once
v_call: TRBV27
d_call: TRBD1
cdr3_aa: CASSAGTGGGNEQFF
cdr3_nt: TGTGCCAGCAGCGCCGGGACAGGGGGAGGGAATGAGCAGTTCTTC

j_call: TRBJ2-2
clone_size: -
v_call: TRBV7-3
d_call: -
cdr3_aa: CASSLEVGELFF
cdr3_nt: TGTGCCAGCAGCTTAGAAGTCGGGGAGCTGTTTTTT

j_call: TRBJ2-3
clone_size: -
v_call: TRBV28
d_call: -
cdr3_aa: CASRVPSGVTQYF
cdr3_nt: TGTGCCAGCAGAGTTCCCTCCGGGGTCACGCAGTATTTT

j_call: TRBJ2-7
clone_size: -
v_call: TRBV7-2
d_call: -
cdr3_aa: CASSASGRPRLHEQYF
cdr3_nt: TGTGCCAGCAGCGCCTCCGGGCGGCCCCGCCTGCACGAGCAGTACTTC

j_call: TRBJ2-5
clone_size: -
v_call: TRBV7-9
d_call: -
cdr3_aa: CASTKTLSGDLQETQYF
cdr3_nt: TGTGCCAGCACCAAAACCCTCAGTGGAGACCTCCAAGAGACCCAGTACTTC

j_call: TRBJ2-7
clone_size: -
v_call: TRBV29-1
d_call: -
cdr3_aa: CSVVWGGGKSYEQYF
cdr3_nt: TGCAGCGTTGTGTGGGGCGGGGGCAAATCCTACGAGCAGTACTTC

j_call: TRBJ1-2
clone_size: -
v_call: TRBV28
d_call: TRBD1
cdr3_aa: CASRLPVGTGNLRIGGYTF
cdr3_nt: TGTGCCAGCAGACTACCCGTGGGGACAGGGAATCTCCGGATCGGTGGCTACACCTTC

j_call: TRBJ1-1
clone_size: -
v_call: TRBV19
d_call: -
cdr3_aa: CASSIARHTEAFF
cdr3_nt: TGTGCCAGTAGTATAGCAAGGCACACTGAAGCTTTCTTT

j_call: TRBJ1-4
clone_size: -
v_call: TRBV6-7
d_call: -
cdr3_aa: CASSYRPEDTGFATNEKLFF
cdr3_nt: TGTGCCAGCAGTTACAGGCCCGAGGACACCGGATTTGCAACTAATGAAAAACTGTTTTTT

j_call: TRBJ1-3
clone_size: -
v_call: TRBV5-3
d_call: TRBD1
cdr3_aa: CARTRRTGCSGNTIYF
cdr3_nt: TGTGCCAGAACCAGACGGACAGGCTGCTCTGGAAACACCATATATTTT

j_call: TRBJ1-5
clone_size: -
v_call: TRBV4-2
d_call: -
cdr3_aa: CASSQGGQSSNQPQHF
cdr3_nt: TGTGCCAGCAGCCAAGGAGGACAATCAAGCAATCAGCCCCAGCATTTT

j_call: TRBJ2-3
clone_size: -
v_call: TRBV5-4
d_call: TRBD2
cdr3_aa: CASSPHLAGGADTQYF
cdr3_nt: TGTGCCAGCAGCCCACACCTAGCGGGAGGAGCAGATACGCAGTATTTT

j_call: TRBJ2-7
clone_size: -
v_call: TRBV4-1
d_call: -
cdr3_aa: CASSQERYYEQYF
cdr3_nt: TGCGCCAGCAGCCAAGAGAGATACTACGAGCAGTACTTC

j_call: TRBJ1-2
clone_size: -
v_call: TRBV3-1/TRBV3-2
d_call: TRBD1
cdr3_aa: CASSLPGQEGFGYTF
cdr3_nt: TGTGCCAGCAGCCTCCCGGGACAGGAGGGTTTTGGCTACACCTTC

j_call: TRBJ1-2
clone_size: -
v_call: TRBV9
d_call: -
cdr3_aa: CASSVNYGYTF
cdr3_nt: TGTGCCAGCAGCGTGAACTATGGCTACACCTTC

j_call: TRBJ2-5
clone_size: -
v_call: TRBV27
d_call: TRBD2
cdr3_aa: CASSLETSGGKTQYF
cdr3_nt: TGTGCCAGCAGTTTGGAGACTAGCGGGGGAAAGACCCAGTACTTC

j_call: TRBJ1-3
clone_size: once
v_call: TRBV19
d_call: -
cdr3_aa: CASSISQHSGNTIYF
cdr3_nt: TGTGCCAGTAGTATAAGCCAGCACTCTGGAAACACCATATATTTT

j_call: TRBJ2-3
clone_size: once
v_call: TRBV5-1
d_call: -
cdr3_aa: CASSLDVDSRGSDTQYF
cdr3_nt: TGCGCCAGCAGCTTGGATGTTGATAGTAGGGGCTCCGATACGCAGTATTTT

j_call: TRBJ2-1
clone_size: -
v_call: TRBV11-3
d_call: -
cdr3_aa: CASSRIGREQFF
cdr3_nt: TGTGCCAGCAGCAGGATAGGTCGAGAGCAGTTCTTC

j_call: TRBJ2-1
clone_size: -
v_call: TRBV7-9
d_call: TRBD1
cdr3_aa: CASSLDGTGQFF
cdr3_nt: TGTGCCAGCAGCTTAGACGGGACAGGGCAGTTCTTC

j_call: TRBJ1-1
clone_size: -
v_call: TRBV15
d_call: -
cdr3_aa: CATSRAGGGTEAFF
cdr3_nt: TGTGCCACCAGCAGAGCAGGTGGGGGCACTGAAGCTTTCTTT